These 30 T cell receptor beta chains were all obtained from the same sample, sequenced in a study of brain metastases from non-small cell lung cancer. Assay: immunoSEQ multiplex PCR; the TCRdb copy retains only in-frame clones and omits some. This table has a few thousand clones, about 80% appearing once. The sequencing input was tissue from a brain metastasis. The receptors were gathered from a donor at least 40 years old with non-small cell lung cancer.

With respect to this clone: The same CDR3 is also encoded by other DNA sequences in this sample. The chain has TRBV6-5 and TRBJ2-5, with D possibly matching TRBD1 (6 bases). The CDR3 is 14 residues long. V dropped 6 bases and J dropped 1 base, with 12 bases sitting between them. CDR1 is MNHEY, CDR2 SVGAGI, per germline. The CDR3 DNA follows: TGTGCCAGCAGAGACCAGGGGTCCCAAGAGACCCAGTACTTC. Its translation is CASRDQGSQETQYF.

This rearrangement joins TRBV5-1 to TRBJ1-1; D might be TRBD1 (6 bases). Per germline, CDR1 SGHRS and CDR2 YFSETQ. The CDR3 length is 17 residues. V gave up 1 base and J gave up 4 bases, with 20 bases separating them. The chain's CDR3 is CASSLSPGGGVGTEAFF. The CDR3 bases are TGCGCCAGCAGCTTGTCCCCGGGGGGCGGCGTTGGCACTGAAGCTTTCTTT.

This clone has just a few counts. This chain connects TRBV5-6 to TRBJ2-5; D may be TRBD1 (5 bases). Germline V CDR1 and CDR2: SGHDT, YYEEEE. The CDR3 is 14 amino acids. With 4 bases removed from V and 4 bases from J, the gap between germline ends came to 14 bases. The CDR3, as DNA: TGTGCCAGCAGCCGGGCAGAAGGGGTAGAGACCCAGTACTTC. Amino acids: CASSRAEGVETQYF.

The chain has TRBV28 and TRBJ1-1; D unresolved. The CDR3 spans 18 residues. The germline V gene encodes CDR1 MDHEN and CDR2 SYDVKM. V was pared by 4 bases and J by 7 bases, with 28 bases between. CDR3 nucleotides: TGTGCCAGCAGTTCAAGATCCTTGAAACTTCGGGTTATATTTGAAGCTTTCTTT. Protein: CASSSRSLKLRVIFEAFF.

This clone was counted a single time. CDR3 DNA: TGTGCCAGCAGTTTATACGGGCAGCAGTACTTC. This gives the protein CASSLYGQQYF. This chain links TRBV12-3 or TRBV12-4 with TRBJ2-7; D remains ambiguous. CDR3 size: 11 residues. V was pared by 2 bases and J by 8 bases, with 7 bases between.

The CDR3 loop is CASTSAVETQYF. CDR3 DNA: TGTGCCAGCACCTCCGCCGTGGAGACCCAGTACTTC. The chain employs TRBV28 and TRBJ2-5; D is uncertain. The CDR3 spans 12 residues. Deletions cut 7 bases from V and 5 bases from J, with 11 bases between. Germline V gene data show CDR1 as MDHEN and CDR2 as SYDVKM.

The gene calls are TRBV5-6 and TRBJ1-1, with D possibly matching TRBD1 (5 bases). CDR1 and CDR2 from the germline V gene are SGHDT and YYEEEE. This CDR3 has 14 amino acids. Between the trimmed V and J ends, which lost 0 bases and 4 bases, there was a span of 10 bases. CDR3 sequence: CASSLVGVGTEAFF. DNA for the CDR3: TGTGCCAGCAGCTTGGTGGGGGTCGGCACTGAAGCTTTCTTT.

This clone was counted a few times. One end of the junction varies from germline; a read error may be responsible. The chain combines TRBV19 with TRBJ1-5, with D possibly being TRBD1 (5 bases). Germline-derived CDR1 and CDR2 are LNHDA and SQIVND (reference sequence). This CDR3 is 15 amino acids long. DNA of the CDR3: TGTGCCAATAGTATCATGGGGGAGAGCAATCAGCCCCAGCATTTT. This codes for CANSIMGESNQPQHF. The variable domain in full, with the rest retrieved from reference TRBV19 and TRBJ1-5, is DGGITQSPKYLFRKEGQNVTLSCEQNLNHDAMYWYRQDPGQGLRLIYYSQIVNDFQKGDIAEGYSVSREKKESFPLTVTSAQKNPTAFYLCANSIMGESNQPQHFGDGTRLSIL.

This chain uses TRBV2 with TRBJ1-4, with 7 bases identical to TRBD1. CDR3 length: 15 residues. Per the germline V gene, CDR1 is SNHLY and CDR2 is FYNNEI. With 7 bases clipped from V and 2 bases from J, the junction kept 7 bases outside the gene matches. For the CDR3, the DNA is TGTGCCAGCAACATACAGGGGCCCACTAATGAAAAACTGTTTTTT. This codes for CASNIQGPTNEKLFF.

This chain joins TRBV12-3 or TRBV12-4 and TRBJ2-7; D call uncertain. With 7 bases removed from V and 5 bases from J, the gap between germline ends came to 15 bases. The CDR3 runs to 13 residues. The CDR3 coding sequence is TGTGCCAGCAAAAGTCCCCCCAACCACGAGCAGTACTTC. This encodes CASKSPPNHEQYF.

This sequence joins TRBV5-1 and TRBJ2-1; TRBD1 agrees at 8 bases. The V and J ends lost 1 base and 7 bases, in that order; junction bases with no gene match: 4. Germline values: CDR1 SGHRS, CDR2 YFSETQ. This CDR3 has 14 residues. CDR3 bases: TGCGCCAGCAGCTTGACTCAGGGGGCGAATGAGCAGTTCTTC. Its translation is CASSLTQGANEQFF.

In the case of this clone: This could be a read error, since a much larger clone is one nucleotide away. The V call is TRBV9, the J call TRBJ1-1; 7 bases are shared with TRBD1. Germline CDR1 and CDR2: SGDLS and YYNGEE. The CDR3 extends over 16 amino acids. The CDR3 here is CASSIHIGGANTEVFF. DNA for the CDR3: TGTGCCAGCAGCATTCATATAGGGGGCGCGAACACTGAAGTTTTCTTT.

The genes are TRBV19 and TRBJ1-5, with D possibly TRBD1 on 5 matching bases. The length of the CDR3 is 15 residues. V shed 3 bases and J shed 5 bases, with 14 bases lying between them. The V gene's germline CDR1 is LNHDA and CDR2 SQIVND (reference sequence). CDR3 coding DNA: TGTGCCAGTAGTATCAGTAGGGGTCACTATCAGCCCCAGCATTTT. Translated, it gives CASSISRGHYQPQHF.

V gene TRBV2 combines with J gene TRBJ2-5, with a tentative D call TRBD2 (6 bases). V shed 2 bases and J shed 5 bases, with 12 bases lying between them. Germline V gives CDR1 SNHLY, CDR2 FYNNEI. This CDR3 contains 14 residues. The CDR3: CASSEPYGGETQYF. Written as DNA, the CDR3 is TGTGCCAGCAGTGAACCCTATGGAGGGGAGACCCAGTACTTC.

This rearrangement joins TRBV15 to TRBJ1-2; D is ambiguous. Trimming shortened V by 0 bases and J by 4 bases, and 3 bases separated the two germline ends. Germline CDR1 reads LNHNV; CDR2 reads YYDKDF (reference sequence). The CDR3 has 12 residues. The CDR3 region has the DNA TGTGCCACCAGCAGAGATACCTATGGCTACACCTTC. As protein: CATSRDTYGYTF.

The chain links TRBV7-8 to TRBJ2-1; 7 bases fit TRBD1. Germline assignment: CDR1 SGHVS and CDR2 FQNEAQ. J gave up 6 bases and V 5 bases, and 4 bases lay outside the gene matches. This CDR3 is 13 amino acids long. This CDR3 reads CASSRDRSNEQFF. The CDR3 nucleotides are TGTGCCAGCAGCCGGGACAGAAGCAATGAGCAGTTCTTC.

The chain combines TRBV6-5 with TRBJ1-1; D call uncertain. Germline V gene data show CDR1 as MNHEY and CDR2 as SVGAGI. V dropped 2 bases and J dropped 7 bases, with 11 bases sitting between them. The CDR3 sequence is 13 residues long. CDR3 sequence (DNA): TGTGCCAGCAGTTACGTCCGGGGTAATGAAGCTTTCTTT. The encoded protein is CASSYVRGNEAFF.

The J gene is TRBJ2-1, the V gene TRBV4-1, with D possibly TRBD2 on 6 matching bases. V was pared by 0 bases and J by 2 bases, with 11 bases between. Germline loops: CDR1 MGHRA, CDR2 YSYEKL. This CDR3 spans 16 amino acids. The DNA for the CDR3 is TGCGCCAGCAGCCAAGAGGGACTTAACACCTACAATGAGCAGTTCTTC. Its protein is CASSQEGLNTYNEQFF.

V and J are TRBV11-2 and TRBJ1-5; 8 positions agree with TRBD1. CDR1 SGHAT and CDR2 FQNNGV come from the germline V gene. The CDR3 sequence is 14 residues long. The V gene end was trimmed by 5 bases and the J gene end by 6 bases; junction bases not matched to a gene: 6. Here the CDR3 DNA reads TGTGCCAGCAGCCCTGGGACAGGAGGTCAGCCCCAGCATTTT. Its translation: CASSPGTGGQPQHF. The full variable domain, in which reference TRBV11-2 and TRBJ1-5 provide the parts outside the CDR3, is EAGVAQSPRYKIIEKRQSVAFWCNPISGHATLYWYQQILGQGPKLLIQFQNNGVVDDSQLPKDRFSAERLKGVDSTLKIQPAKLEDSAVYLCASSPGTGGQPQHFGDGTRLSIL.

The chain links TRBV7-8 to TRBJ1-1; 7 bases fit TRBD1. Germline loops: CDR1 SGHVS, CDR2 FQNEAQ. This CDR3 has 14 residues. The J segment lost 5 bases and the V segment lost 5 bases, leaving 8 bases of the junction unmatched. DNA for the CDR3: TGTGCCAGCAGCCCGGACAGGCATCGGACTGAAGCTTTCTTT. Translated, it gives CASSPDRHRTEAFF.

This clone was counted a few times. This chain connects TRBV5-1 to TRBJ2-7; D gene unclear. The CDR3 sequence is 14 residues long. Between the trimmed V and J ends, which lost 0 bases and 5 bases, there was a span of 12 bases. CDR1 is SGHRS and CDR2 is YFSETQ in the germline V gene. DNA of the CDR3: TGCGCCAGCAGCTTGGGATTTAGACACCACGAGCAGTACTTC. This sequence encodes CASSLGFRHHEQYF.

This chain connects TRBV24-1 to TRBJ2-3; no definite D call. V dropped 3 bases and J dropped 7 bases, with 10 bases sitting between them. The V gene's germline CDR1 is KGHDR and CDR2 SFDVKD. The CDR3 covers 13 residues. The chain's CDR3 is CATSDKTAYTQYF. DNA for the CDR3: TGTGCCACCAGTGATAAGACCGCGTATACGCAGTATTTT.

The CDR3 spells CARVCYGYTF. In nucleotides, the CDR3 is TGTGCTAGGGTTTGTTATGGCTACACCTTC. V is TRBV12-5 and J is TRBJ1-2; no clear D. This CDR3 is built from 10 residues. Germline CDR1 is LGHNT and CDR2 is FRNRAP. V was cut by 9 bases and J by 5 bases, with 7 bases left in between.

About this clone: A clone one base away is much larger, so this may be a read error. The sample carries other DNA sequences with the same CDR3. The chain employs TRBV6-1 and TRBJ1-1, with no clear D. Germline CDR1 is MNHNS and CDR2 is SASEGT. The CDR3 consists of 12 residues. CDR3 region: CASSEIRAEAFF. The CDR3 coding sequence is TGTGCCAGTAGTGAAATAAGAGCTGAAGCTTTCTTT.

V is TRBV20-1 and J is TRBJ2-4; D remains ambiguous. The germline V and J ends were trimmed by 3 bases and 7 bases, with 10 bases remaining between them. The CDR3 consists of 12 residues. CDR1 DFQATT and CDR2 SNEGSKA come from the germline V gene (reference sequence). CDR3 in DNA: TGCAGTGCTAGTTTTATGTCGAACATTCAGTACTTC. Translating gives CSASFMSNIQYF.

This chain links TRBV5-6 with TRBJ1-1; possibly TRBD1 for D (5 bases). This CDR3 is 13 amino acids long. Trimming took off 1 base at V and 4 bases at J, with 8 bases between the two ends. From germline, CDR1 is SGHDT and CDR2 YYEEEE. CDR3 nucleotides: TGTGCCAGCAGCTTGATCGGGGCCACTGAAGCTTTCTTT. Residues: CASSLIGATEAFF. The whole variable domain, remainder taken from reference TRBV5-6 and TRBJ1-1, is DAGVTQSPTHLIKTRGQQVTLRCSPKSGHDTVSWYQQALGQGPQFIFQYYEEEERQRGNFPDRFSGHQFPNYSSELNVNALLLGDSALYLCASSLIGATEAFFGQGTRLTVV.

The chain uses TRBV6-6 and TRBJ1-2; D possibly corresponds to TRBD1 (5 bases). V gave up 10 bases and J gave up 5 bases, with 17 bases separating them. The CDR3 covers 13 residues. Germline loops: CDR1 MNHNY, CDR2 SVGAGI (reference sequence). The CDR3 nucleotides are TGTGCCACCACCGAGCAGGGAGGTTATGGCTACACCTTC. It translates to CATTEQGGYGYTF.

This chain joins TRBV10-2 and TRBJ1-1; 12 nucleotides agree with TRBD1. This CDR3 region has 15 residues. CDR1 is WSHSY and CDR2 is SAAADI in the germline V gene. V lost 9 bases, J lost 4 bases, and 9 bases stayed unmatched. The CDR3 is CASERDRGLGTEAFF. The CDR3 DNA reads TGCGCCAGTGAGAGGGACAGGGGGCTCGGCACTGAAGCTTTCTTT.

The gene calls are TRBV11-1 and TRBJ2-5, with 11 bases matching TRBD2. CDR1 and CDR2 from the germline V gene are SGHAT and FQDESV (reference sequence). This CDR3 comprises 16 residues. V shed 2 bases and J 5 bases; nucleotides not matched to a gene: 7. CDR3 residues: CASSLSSGRAGETQYF. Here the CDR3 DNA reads TGTGCCAGCAGCTTAAGTAGCGGGAGGGCCGGGGAGACCCAGTACTTC.

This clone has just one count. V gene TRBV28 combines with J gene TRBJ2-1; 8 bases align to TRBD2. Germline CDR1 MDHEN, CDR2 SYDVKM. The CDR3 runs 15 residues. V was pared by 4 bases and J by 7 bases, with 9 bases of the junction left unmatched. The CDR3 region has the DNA TGTGCCAGCAGTTCGAGCGGGGGAGGGAGGAATGAGCAGTTCTTC. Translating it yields CASSSSGGGRNEQFF. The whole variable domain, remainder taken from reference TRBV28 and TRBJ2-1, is DVKVTQSSRYLVKRTGEKVFLECVQDMDHENMFWYRQDPGLGLRLIYFSYDVKMKEKGDIPEGYSVSREKKERFSLILESASTNQTSMYLCASSSSGGGRNEQFFGPGTRLTVL.